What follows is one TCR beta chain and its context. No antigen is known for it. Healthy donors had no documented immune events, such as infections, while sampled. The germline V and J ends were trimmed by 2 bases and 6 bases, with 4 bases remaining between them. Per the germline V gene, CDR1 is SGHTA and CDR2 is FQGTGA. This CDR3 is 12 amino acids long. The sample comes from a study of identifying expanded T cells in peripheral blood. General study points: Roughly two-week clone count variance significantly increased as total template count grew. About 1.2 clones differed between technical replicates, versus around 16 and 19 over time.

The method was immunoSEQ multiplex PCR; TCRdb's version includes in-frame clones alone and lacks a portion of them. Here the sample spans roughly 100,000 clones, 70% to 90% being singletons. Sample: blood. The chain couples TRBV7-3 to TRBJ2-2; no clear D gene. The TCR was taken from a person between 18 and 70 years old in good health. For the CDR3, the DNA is TGTGCCAGCAGCTTAGTTTCCGGGGAGCTGTTTTTT. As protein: CASSLVSGELFF.